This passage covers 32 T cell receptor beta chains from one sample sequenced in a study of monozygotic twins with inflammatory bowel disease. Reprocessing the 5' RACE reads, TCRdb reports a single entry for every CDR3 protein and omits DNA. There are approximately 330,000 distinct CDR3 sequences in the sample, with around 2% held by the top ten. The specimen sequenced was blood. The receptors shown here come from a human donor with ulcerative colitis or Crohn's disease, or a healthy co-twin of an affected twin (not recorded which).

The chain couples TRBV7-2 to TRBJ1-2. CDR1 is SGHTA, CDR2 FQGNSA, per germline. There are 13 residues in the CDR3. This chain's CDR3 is CASSLEHNYGYTF.

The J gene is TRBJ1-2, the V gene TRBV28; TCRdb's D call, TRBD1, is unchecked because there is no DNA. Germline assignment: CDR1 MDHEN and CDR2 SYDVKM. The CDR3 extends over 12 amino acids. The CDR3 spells CASSPPGYGYTF.

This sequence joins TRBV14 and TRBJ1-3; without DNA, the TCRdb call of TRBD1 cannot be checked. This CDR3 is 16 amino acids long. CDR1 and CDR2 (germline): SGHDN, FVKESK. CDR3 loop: CASSRRQGDAGNTIYF.

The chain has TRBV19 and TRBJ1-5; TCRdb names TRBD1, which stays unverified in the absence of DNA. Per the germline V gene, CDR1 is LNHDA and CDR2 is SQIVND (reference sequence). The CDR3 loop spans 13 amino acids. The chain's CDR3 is CASKDRGDQPQHF.

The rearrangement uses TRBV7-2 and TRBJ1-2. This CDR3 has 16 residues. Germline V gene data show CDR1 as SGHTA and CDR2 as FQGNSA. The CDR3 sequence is CASSPRGGVDFYGYTF.

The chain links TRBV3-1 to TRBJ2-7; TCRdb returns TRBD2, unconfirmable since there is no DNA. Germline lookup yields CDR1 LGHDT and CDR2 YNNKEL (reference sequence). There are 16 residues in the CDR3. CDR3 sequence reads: CASSQGLAGSSYEQYF.

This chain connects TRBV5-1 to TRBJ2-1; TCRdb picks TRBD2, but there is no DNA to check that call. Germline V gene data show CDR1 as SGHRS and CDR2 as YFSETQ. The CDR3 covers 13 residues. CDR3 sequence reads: CASSLELVNVQFF.

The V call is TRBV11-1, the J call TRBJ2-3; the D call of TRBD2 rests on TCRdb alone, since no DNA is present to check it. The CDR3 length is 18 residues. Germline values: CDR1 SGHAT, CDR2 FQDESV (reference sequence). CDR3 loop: CASTIRTSGGAGTDTQYF.

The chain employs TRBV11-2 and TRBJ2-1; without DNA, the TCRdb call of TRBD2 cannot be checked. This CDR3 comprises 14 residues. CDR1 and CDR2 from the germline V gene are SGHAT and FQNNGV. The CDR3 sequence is CATLRLAGRNEQFF.

The CDR3 region is CSASGTNSYEQYF. This sequence joins TRBV20-1 and TRBJ2-7; TCRdb lists TRBD1, though no DNA is available to test this call. Looked up from germline, CDR1 is DFQATT and CDR2 is SNEGSKA (reference sequence). This CDR3 comprises 13 residues.

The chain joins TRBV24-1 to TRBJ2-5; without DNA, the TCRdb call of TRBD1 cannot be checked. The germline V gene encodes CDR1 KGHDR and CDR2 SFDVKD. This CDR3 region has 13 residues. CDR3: CATSSGTEETQYF.

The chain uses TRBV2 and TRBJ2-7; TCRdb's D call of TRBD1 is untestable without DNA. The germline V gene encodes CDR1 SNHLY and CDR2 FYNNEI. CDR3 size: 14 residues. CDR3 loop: CASSSQGASGRQYF.

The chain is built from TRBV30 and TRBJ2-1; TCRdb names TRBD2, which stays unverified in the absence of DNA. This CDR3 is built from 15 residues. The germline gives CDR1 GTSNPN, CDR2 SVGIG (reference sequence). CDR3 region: CAWGRGRGGINEQFF.

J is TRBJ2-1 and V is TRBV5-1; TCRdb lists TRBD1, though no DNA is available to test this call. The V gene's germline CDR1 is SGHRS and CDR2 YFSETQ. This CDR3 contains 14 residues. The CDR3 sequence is CASSLVLGPNEQFF.

This CDR3 reads CASSQGPLAETQYF. The rearrangement uses TRBV4-3 and TRBJ2-5; TCRdb names TRBD2, which stays unverified in the absence of DNA. In germline, CDR1 is LGHNA, CDR2 YSLEER. The CDR3 is made up of 14 amino acids.

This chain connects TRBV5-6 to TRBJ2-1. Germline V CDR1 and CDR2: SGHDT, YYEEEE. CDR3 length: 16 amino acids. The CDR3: CASSPMDRENFYEQFF.

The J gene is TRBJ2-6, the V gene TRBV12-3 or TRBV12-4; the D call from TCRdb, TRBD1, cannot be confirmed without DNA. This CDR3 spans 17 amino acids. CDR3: CASSPANRASGANVLTF.

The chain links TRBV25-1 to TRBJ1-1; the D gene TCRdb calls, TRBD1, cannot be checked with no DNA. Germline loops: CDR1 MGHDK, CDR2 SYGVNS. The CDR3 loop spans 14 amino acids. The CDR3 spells CASSDYRGHTEAFF.

CDR3 sequence reads: CSASRGSEQYF. The rearrangement joins TRBV20-1 to TRBJ2-7; TCRdb indicates TRBD2, and absent DNA this call remains unverified. This CDR3 spans 11 amino acids. Per germline, CDR1 DFQATT and CDR2 SNEGSKA (reference sequence).

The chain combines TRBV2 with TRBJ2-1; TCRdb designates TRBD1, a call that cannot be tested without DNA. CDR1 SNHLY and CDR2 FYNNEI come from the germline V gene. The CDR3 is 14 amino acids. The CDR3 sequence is CASTQDRGSNEQFF.

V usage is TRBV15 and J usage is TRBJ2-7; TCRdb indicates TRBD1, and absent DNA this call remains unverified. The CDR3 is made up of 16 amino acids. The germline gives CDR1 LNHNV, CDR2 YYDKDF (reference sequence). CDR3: CATSRDRTGMVGEQYF. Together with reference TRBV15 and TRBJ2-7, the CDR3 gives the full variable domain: DAMVIQNPRYQVTQFGKPVTLSCSQTLNHNVMYWYQQKSSQAPKLLFHYYDKDFNNEADTPDNFQSRRPNTSFCFLDIRSPGLGDTAMYLCATSRDRTGMVGEQYFGPGTRLTVT.

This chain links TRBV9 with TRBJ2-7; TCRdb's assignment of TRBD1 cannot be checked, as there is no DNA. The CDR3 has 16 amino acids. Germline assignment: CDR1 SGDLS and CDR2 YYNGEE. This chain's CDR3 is CASSSRQGGPFYEQYF. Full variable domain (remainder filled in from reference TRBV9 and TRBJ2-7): DSGVTQTPKHLITATGQRVTLRCSPRSGDLSVYWYQQSLDQGLQFLIQYYNGEERAKGNILERFSAQQFPDLHSELNLSSLELGDSALYFCASSSRQGGPFYEQYFGPGTRLTVT.

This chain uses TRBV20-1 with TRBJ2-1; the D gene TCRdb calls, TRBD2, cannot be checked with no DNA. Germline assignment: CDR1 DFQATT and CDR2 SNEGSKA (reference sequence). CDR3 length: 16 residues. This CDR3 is CSARDELAGGSNEQFF.

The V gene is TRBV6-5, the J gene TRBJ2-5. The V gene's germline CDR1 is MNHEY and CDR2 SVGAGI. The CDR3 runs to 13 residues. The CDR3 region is CASSYSNQETQNF.

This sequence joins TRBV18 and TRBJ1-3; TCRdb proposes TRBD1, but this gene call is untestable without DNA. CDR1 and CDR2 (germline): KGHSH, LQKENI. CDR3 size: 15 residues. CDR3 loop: CASSQTTGAGNTIYF.

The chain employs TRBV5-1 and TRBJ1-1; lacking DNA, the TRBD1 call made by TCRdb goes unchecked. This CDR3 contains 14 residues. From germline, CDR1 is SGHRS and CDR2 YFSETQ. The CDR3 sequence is CASSPGQGFTEAFF.

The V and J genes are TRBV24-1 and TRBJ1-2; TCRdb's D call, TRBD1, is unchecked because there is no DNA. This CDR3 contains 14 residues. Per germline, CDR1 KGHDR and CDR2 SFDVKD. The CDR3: CATSDRDSNYGYTF.

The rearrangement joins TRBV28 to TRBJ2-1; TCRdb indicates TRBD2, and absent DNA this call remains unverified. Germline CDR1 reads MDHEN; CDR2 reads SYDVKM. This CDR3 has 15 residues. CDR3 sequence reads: CASSPLAWGGNEQFF.

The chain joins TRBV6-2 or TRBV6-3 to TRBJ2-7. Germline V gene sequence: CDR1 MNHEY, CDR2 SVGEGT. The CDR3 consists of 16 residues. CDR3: CASSYLFGTADYEQYF.

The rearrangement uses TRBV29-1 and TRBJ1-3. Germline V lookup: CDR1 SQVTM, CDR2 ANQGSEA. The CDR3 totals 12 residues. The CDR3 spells CSVDREGNTIYF.

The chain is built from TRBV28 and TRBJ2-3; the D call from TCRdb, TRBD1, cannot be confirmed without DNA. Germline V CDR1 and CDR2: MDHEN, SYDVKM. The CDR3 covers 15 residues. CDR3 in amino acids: CASSGAGEVSDTQYF. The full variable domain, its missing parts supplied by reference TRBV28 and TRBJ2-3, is DVKVTQSSRYLVKRTGEKVFLECVQDMDHENMFWYRQDPGLGLRLIYFSYDVKMKEKGDIPEGYSVSREKKERFSLILESASTNQTSMYLCASSGAGEVSDTQYFGPGTRLTVL.

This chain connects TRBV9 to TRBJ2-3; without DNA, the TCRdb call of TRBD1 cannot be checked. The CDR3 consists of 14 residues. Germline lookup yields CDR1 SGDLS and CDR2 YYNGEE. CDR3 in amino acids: CASSVTPRADTQYF.